This T cell receptor (beta chain) was sequenced in a study of control samples from healthy donors and cancer patients. The count of this clone is one. With V trimmed by 4 bases and J by 2 bases, 1 base remained unmatched. This CDR3 is built from 15 residues. Germline lookup yields CDR1 SGHRS and CDR2 YFSETQ. Using immunoSEQ multiplex PCR, the repertoire was profiled, and TCRdb retains in-frame clones only, with some absent. Among more than 140,000 clones, roughly nine tenths were seen once, and the ten largest hold more than 6.5%. This TCR derives from a man aged 18 to 29 in good health. What was sequenced was blood. The rearrangement joins TRBV5-1 to TRBJ2-1; 12 nucleotides match TRBD2. The CDR3 spells CASSASGGAYNEQFF. The DNA of the CDR3 is TGCGCCAGCAGCGCTAGCGGGGGGGCCTACAATGAGCAGTTCTTC. Combining the CDR3 with reference TRBV5-1 and TRBJ2-1 gives the whole variable domain KAGVTQTPRYLIKTRGQQVTLSCSPISGHRSVSWYQQTPGQGLQFLFEYFSETQRNKGNFPGRFSGRQFSNSRSEMNVSTLELGDSALYLCASSASGGAYNEQFFGPGTRLTVL.